These 15 T cell receptor beta chains originate from one sample sequenced in a study of naive and memory T cell subsets. A UMI-containing oligonucleotide was joined by 3' ligation to the TCR cDNA template. The SP2 primer and nested alpha and beta constant region primers amplified ligated cDNA in four rounds. TCRdb reprocessed the 5' RACE reads via MiXCR and lists one record per CDR3 protein. This table holds roughly 48,000 distinct CDR3 sequences, approximately 4.5% found once. The receptors originated from a female donor in good health.

There are many counts of this clonotype. This chain links TRBV15 with TRBJ1-2; a weak D match, TRBD1 (5 bases). The CDR3 has 15 amino acids. Germline V gene sequence: CDR1 LNHNV, CDR2 YYDKDF (reference sequence). The germline V and J ends were trimmed by 1 base and 4 bases, with 13 bases remaining between them. CDR3 region: CATSRVERGAYGYTF. The CDR3 DNA is TGTGCCACCAGCAGAGTCGAGAGGGGCGCCTATGGCTACACCTTC.

This clonotype was observed many times. The chain uses TRBV10-2 and TRBJ1-2; no clear D. CDR1 and CDR2 from the germline V gene are WSHSY and SAAADI. The CDR3 spans 10 residues. Trimming removed 8 bases from V and 8 bases from J, with 9 bases in between. DNA of the CDR3: TGCGCCAGCGGGAACAACGGCTACACCTTC. It is translated as CASGNNGYTF.

This clonotype was counted at least ten times. The rearrangement joins TRBV14 to TRBJ2-7; the D gene is possibly TRBD1 (6 bases). Germline values: CDR1 SGHDN, CDR2 FVKESK. V was pared by 2 bases and J by 4 bases, with 12 bases between. The CDR3 extends over 14 amino acids. The CDR3 coding sequence is TGTGCCAGCAGCCAAACAGGGCTTGGGTACGAGCAGTACTTC. Translation: CASSQTGLGYEQYF. The whole variable domain, filled in from reference TRBV14 and TRBJ2-7, reads EAGVTQFPSHSVIEKGQTVTLRCDPISGHDNLYWYRRVMGKEIKFLLHFVKESKQDESGMPNNRFLAERTGGTYSTLKVQPAELEDSGVYFCASSQTGLGYEQYFGPGTRLTVT.

This clonotype was found many times. V and J are TRBV25-1 and TRBJ2-7; 9 nucleotides agree with TRBD1. This CDR3 has 14 residues. From germline, CDR1 is MGHDK and CDR2 SYGVNS. Trimming at V came to 5 bases and at J to 3 bases, leaving 5 bases not matched to a gene. The CDR3, as DNA: TGTGCCAGCAGTACCAAGACAGGGGGCTACGAGCAGTACTTC. This gives the protein CASSTKTGGYEQYF.

This clonotype has more than one count but fewer than ten. This may stem from a read error, because a much larger clone lies one nucleotide away. J is TRBJ2-1 and V is TRBV5-1; TRBD2 matches at 10 bases. The germline V gene encodes CDR1 SGHRS and CDR2 YFSETQ. V lost 2 bases to trimming and J lost 9 bases; unmatched junction nucleotides: 8. CDR3 length equals 15 residues. The CDR3: CASSFKREGRSEQFF. CDR3 bases: TGCGCCAGCAGCTTTAAGCGGGAGGGCCGTAGTGAGCAGTTCTTC.

This chain connects TRBV27 to TRBJ2-5; no clear D. The V end lost 7 bases, the J end lost 4 bases, and 13 bases lay between the germline ends. CDR3 length equals 13 residues. The germline CDR1 and CDR2 sequences are MNHEY and SMNVEV (reference sequence). The CDR3 protein is CASKEEWGETQYF. DNA for the CDR3: TGTGCCAGCAAGGAAGAGTGGGGAGAGACCCAGTACTTC.

Regarding this clonotype: A read error is possible here, since a much larger clone lies one base away. V is TRBV5-1 and J is TRBJ2-1; 15 nucleotides line up with TRBD2. J lost 6 bases, V lost 0 bases, and 1 base had no gene match. Looked up from germline, CDR1 is SGHRS and CDR2 is YFSETQ. This CDR3 is 16 amino acids long. CDR3 coding DNA: TGCGCCAGCAGCTTGGGGACTAGCGGGAGGGGCAATGAGCAGTTCTTC. Translation: CASSLGTSGRGNEQFF.

This clonotype showed up many times. V gene TRBV29-1 combines with J gene TRBJ1-1, with a weak D call TRBD1 (5 bases). Germline values: CDR1 SQVTM, CDR2 ANQGSEA. CDR3 length: 12 residues. V was clipped by 5 bases and J by 5 bases, with 12 bases between them. The CDR3 is CSVKRGRTEAFF. Here the CDR3 DNA reads TGCAGCGTTAAGAGGGGTAGGACTGAAGCTTTCTTT. The variable domain in full, with the rest retrieved from reference TRBV29-1 and TRBJ1-1, is SAVISQKPSRDICQRGTSLTIQCQVDSQVTMMFWYRQQPGQSLTLIATANQGSEATYESGFVIDKFPISRPNLTFSTLTVSNMSPEDSSIYLCSVKRGRTEAFFGQGTRLTVV.

Details on this clonotype: With a much larger clone just one base away, this may be a read error. This chain connects TRBV11-2 to TRBJ2-5, with D hard to call. The germline gives CDR1 SGHAT, CDR2 FQNNGV. Trimming cost V 5 bases and J 1 base, with 8 bases left between them. The CDR3 contains 13 residues. CDR3 coding DNA: TGTGCCAGCAGCCTGGCAGTCCAAGAGACCCAGTACTTC. It is translated as CASSLAVQETQYF.

In its sample, this clonotype was seen a few times. The DNA for the CDR3 is TGTGCCAGCATTATACAGGGTAATCAGCCCCAGCATTTT. Residues: CASIIQGNQPQHF. The chain joins TRBV28 to TRBJ1-5; D might be TRBD1 (6 bases). V dropped 7 bases and J dropped 4 bases, with 11 bases sitting between them. Germline CDR1 MDHEN, CDR2 SYDVKM. This CDR3 is built from 13 residues.

Many counts were recorded for this clonotype. V is TRBV29-1 and J is TRBJ2-1; no clear D gene. Germline CDR1 is SQVTM and CDR2 is ANQGSEA. There are 18 residues in the CDR3. V dropped 1 base and J dropped 7 bases, with 26 bases sitting between them. The DNA for the CDR3 is TGCAGCGTTGAAGGGGCATTTCCGCGGAAGTTGGGTTTAAATGAGCAGTTCTTC. It codes for CSVEGAFPRKLGLNEQFF.

Ten or more counts support this clonotype. The chain uses TRBV4-3 and TRBJ2-1; 8 positions agree with TRBD2. The CDR3 loop spans 17 amino acids. The trim removed 0 bases at V and 0 bases at J, leaving 4 bases unmatched. Germline lookup yields CDR1 LGHNA and CDR2 YSLEER. Here the CDR3 reads CASSQDPGTSSYNEQFF. Written as DNA, the CDR3 is TGCGCCAGCAGCCAAGACCCGGGGACTAGCTCCTACAATGAGCAGTTCTTC.

This clonotype was counted many times. The V and J genes are TRBV7-2 and TRBJ2-2, with D perhaps TRBD2 (5 bases). The CDR3 contains 16 residues. Looked up from germline, CDR1 is SGHTA and CDR2 is FQGNSA. V shed 5 bases and J shed 4 bases, with 17 bases lying between them. The CDR3 sequence is CASSLRGLVGTGELFF. The CDR3 DNA reads TGTGCCAGCAGCCTCAGAGGGCTCGTGGGCACCGGGGAGCTGTTTTTT.

Ten or more counts support this clonotype. This sequence joins TRBV7-9 and TRBJ2-1, with TRBD1 matching 11 bases. Germline CDR1 reads SEHNR; CDR2 reads FQNEAQ (reference sequence). The CDR3 runs to 16 residues. Trimming at V came to 5 bases and at J to 3 bases, leaving 6 bases not matched to a gene. CDR3 in DNA: TGTGCCAGCAGCCCTACCGGGACAGGGGGCTACAATGAGCAGTTCTTC. Its translation: CASSPTGTGGYNEQFF.

Worth noting for this clonotype: A read error is possible here, since a much larger clone lies one base away. It is likely a read error, because the conserved phenylalanine at the end of the CDR3 is missing. V usage is TRBV5-4 and J usage is TRBJ2-5; possibly TRBD1 for D (5 bases). Trimming cost V 5 bases and J 0 bases, with 14 bases left between them. Germline assignment: CDR1 SGHNT and CDR2 YYREEE (reference sequence). This CDR3 comprises 15 residues. The CDR3, as DNA: TGTGCCAGCAGTTCGCCAGGGTTGTACCAAGAGACCCAGTACTTA. This encodes CASSSPGLYQETQYL.